This TCR beta chain was recorded in a study of cytotoxic CD8 clonotypes in ibrutinib-treated CLL. Whole-study findings and limits: Clonality grew at ibrutinib response; at progression, it decreased back toward baseline.

On this clone: Its specificity is unknown.

Profiled with immunoSEQ multiplex PCR; TCRdb holds only in-frame clones, not every one. The profile shows about 250,000 clones, 70% of them singletons. The receptor comes from a human donor with chronic lymphocytic leukemia. The sample in question was PBMCs, obtained after 24 months of ibrutinib treatment.

The CDR3 nucleotides are TGTGCCAGCAGCCCGGCAAGGGGGATCACTGAAGCTTTCTTT. This gives the protein CASSPARGITEAFF. J is TRBJ1-1 and V is TRBV14; D may be TRBD1 (6 bases). This CDR3 has 14 amino acids. V gave up 4 bases and J gave up 4 bases, with 13 bases separating them. Germline assignment: CDR1 SGHDN and CDR2 FVKESK.